The 21 T cell receptor beta chains given below trace back to one sample, sequenced in a study of blood T cells in healthy people across ages. It was with a sample-barcoded 5' primer and a J-beta primer mix that a second PCR of about 6 to 12 cycles was run. TCRdb processed the 5' RACE reads anew with MiXCR; each CDR3 protein has one entry. The data show around 1,700,000 distinct CDR3 sequences, roughly 27% seen once. Sequencing was performed on blood. The receptor set was obtained from a woman younger than 45 in good health.

Here the CDR3 DNA reads TGCAGTGCTGGACAGACAGGGACCTACGAGCAGTACTTC. Translating gives CSAGQTGTYEQYF. This chain connects TRBV20-1 to TRBJ2-7, with 7 bases matching TRBD1. The V gene's germline CDR1 is DFQATT and CDR2 SNEGSKA (reference sequence). The CDR3 sequence is 13 residues long. J lost 2 bases, V lost 5 bases, and 6 bases had no gene match.

This chain joins TRBV4-2 and TRBJ2-5, with 7 bases identical to TRBD2. The CDR3 loop spans 14 amino acids. With V trimmed by 3 bases and J by 5 bases, 6 bases remained unmatched. The germline V gene encodes CDR1 LGHNA and CDR2 YNFKEQ. The CDR3 loop reads CASSQDTSVETQYF. CDR3 bases: TGTGCCAGCAGCCAGGACACTAGCGTCGAGACCCAGTACTTC.

About this clonotype: A much bigger clone sits one base away, suggesting this may be a read error. The V call is TRBV10-3, the J call TRBJ1-1; tentatively, D is TRBD1 (5 bases). Germline CDR1 is ENHRY and CDR2 is SYGVKD. V dropped 6 bases and J dropped 3 bases, with 11 bases sitting between them. The CDR3 extends over 13 amino acids. CDR3 protein: CAISDSVDTEAFF. The CDR3 region has the DNA TGTGCCATCAGCGACAGTGTGGACACTGAAGCTTTCTTT.

A word on this clonotype: A read error is possible here, since a much larger clone lies one base away. The CDR3 bases are TGCAGCGTTGAAGACCCCCTGGCGGGGCAGGCGGGGACCCAGTTCTTC. Protein: CSVEDPLAGQAGTQFF. The genes are TRBV29-1 and TRBJ2-1; TRBD2 might be the D (6 bases). Germline V gene lookup returns CDR1 SQVTM and CDR2 ANQGSEA. Trimming removed 0 bases at V and 13 bases at J, with 25 bases between. The CDR3 has 16 amino acids.

As for this clonotype: A clone one base away is much larger, so this may be a read error. The J gene is TRBJ2-5, the V gene TRBV5-6, with D perhaps TRBD2 (6 bases). Trimming stripped 0 bases from V and 6 bases from J, with 12 bases between. The germline V gene has CDR1 SGHDT and CDR2 YYEEEE. CDR3 size: 14 residues. CDR3 DNA: TGTGCCAGCAGCTTGGGTTCCGGAGGGAAGACCCAGTACTTC. It specifies CASSLGSGGKTQYF.

V and J are TRBV24-1 and TRBJ2-7; D unclear. TRBJ2-1 explains the end of the DNA better; the J call may be wrong. CDR1 is KGHDR and CDR2 is SFDVKD in the germline V gene. This CDR3 has 12 residues. CDR3 DNA sequence: TGTGCCACCAGTGACCAAGCTAATGAGCAGTTCTTC. It yields the protein CATSDQANEQFF.

The V call is TRBV10-3, the J call TRBJ2-7, with 9 nucleotides matching TRBD1. The CDR3 runs to 14 residues. The germline V gene has CDR1 ENHRY and CDR2 SYGVKD. V trimming: 6 bases; J trimming: 1 base; junction bases outside the gene matches: 4. CDR3 DNA sequence: TGTGCCATCAGGGGGACAGGGTCTTCCTACGAGCAGTACTTC. It is translated as CAIRGTGSSYEQYF.

This clonotype was seen only a few times. V and J are TRBV7-8 and TRBJ2-1; 9 bases match TRBD2. The CDR3 has 16 amino acids. V lost 5 bases to trimming and J lost 5 bases; unmatched junction nucleotides: 10. Germline-derived CDR1 and CDR2 are SGHVS and FQNEAQ. The CDR3 protein is CASSRSVTSGHNEQFF. CDR3 coding DNA: TGTGCCAGCAGCAGGTCGGTCACTAGCGGGCACAATGAGCAGTTCTTC.

This clonotype came up many times. CDR3 region: CASSVFSGSYNEQFF. CDR3 DNA sequence: TGTGCCAGCAGCGTCTTTAGCGGGTCCTACAATGAGCAGTTCTTC. This rearrangement joins TRBV9 to TRBJ2-1; 7 nucleotides align to TRBD2. The CDR3 extends over 15 amino acids. CDR1 SGDLS and CDR2 YYNGEE come from the germline V gene. V gave up 2 bases and J gave up 1 base; unmatched junction bases: 3.

This clonotype was observed a single time. This chain uses TRBV20-1 with TRBJ2-1; TRBD2 aligns across 9 bases. The V gene end was trimmed by 0 bases and the J gene end by 0 bases; junction bases not matched to a gene: 3. Looked up from germline, CDR1 is DFQATT and CDR2 is SNEGSKA (reference sequence). The CDR3 runs to 16 residues. The CDR3 here is CSARESSGTSYNEQFF. As DNA, the CDR3 is TGCAGTGCTAGAGAGTCTAGCGGGACCTCCTACAATGAGCAGTTCTTC.

This clonotype was seen more than once but under ten times. The rearrangement links TRBV5-8 to TRBJ2-6; D is uncertain. Per the germline V gene, CDR1 is SGHTS and CDR2 is YDEGEE. The CDR3 runs to 15 residues. Between the trimmed V and J ends, which lost 0 bases and 4 bases, there was a span of 8 bases. The CDR3 spells CASSLAVGGANVLTF. CDR3 sequence (DNA): TGTGCCAGCAGCTTGGCGGTTGGCGGGGCCAACGTCCTGACTTTC. Looking up the rest from reference TRBV5-8 and TRBJ2-6 gives the full variable domain: EAGVTQSPTHLIKTRGQQATLRCSPISGHTSVYWYQQALGLGLQFLLWYDEGEERNRGNFPPRFSGRQFPNYSSELNVNALELEDSALYLCASSLAVGGANVLTFGAGSRLTVL.

The gene calls are TRBV20-1 and TRBJ2-5; D tentatively fits TRBD1 or TRBD2 (5 bases each). Trimming pared 6 bases from V and 0 bases from J, leaving 11 bases between. In germline, CDR1 is DFQATT, CDR2 SNEGSKA (reference sequence). The CDR3 runs to 13 residues. The CDR3 nucleotides are TGCAGTGCACAGCAGGGACACCAAGAGACCCAGTACTTC. It encodes CSAQQGHQETQYF.

A single count supports this clonotype. J is TRBJ1-1 and V is TRBV7-9; possibly TRBD1 for D (5 bases). V lost 6 bases and J lost 5, with 22 bases in between. The CDR3 runs 16 residues. Germline V lookup: CDR1 SEHNR, CDR2 FQNEAQ (reference sequence). CDR3: CASRPLGQGIGTEAFF. CDR3 DNA: TGTGCCAGCAGGCCCCTGGGGCAGGGAATAGGGACTGAAGCTTTCTTT.

This sequence joins TRBV11-2 and TRBJ2-5; TRBD2 aligns across 11 bases. The germline V gene encodes CDR1 SGHAT and CDR2 FQNNGV. Losses at the gene ends were 5 bases for V and 2 bases for J; bases not matched to a gene: 7. CDR3 length: 16 amino acids. This chain's CDR3 is CASSSLLAGGQETQYF. The CDR3 DNA sequence: TGTGCCAGCAGCAGCCTCTTAGCGGGGGGGCAAGAGACCCAGTACTTC.

The genes are TRBV6-4 and TRBJ2-2, with 8 bases aligning to TRBD2. The CDR3 sequence is 14 residues long. The V segment lost 6 bases and the J segment 4 bases; nucleotides outside the gene matches: 4. The germline V gene encodes CDR1 MRHNA and CDR2 SNTAGT. The CDR3 loop reads CASRVGLATGELFF. For the CDR3, the DNA is TGTGCCAGCAGAGTTGGACTAGCCACCGGGGAGCTGTTTTTT.

This clonotype was detected once. The chain employs TRBV29-1 and TRBJ1-2, with TRBD1 matching over 8 bases. Germline V CDR1 and CDR2: SQVTM, ANQGSEA. The CDR3 contains 16 residues. V was pared by 3 bases and J by 6 bases, with 15 bases of the junction left unmatched. The chain's CDR3 is CSVDWQGARQSHGYTF. The CDR3 DNA reads as TGCAGCGTTGACTGGCAGGGGGCGCGTCAATCCCATGGCTACACCTTC. Full variable domain (remainder filled in from reference TRBV29-1 and TRBJ1-2): SAVISQKPSRDICQRGTSLTIQCQVDSQVTMMFWYRQQPGQSLTLIATANQGSEATYESGFVIDKFPISRPNLTFSTLTVSNMSPEDSSIYLCSVDWQGARQSHGYTFGSGTRLTVV.

This clonotype has a handful of counts. The J gene is TRBJ2-1, the V gene TRBV10-3, with 9 bases fitting TRBD2. Unmatched junction bases numbered 10, after V lost 0 bases and J lost 7 bases. Germline loops: CDR1 ENHRY, CDR2 SYGVKD. The CDR3 spans 17 residues. The CDR3 is CAISESMGLAGRNEQFF. The CDR3 DNA reads TGTGCCATCAGTGAGTCGATGGGCCTAGCGGGACGTAATGAGCAGTTCTTC.

This clonotype has more than one count but fewer than ten. The chain's CDR3 is CASIPTSGGKLFF. In nucleotides, the CDR3 is TGTGCCAGCATTCCTACTTCGGGGGGAAAACTGTTTTTT. V gene TRBV12-3 or TRBV12-4 combines with J gene TRBJ1-4; tentative D call: TRBD1 (5 bases). The CDR3 is 13 amino acids. The V end was cut by 7 bases, the J end by 10 bases, with 16 bases between.

This clonotype has just a few counts. The rearrangement links TRBV27 to TRBJ2-1; a possible D gene is TRBD2 (5 bases). The CDR3 length is 14 residues. CDR1 and CDR2 (germline): MNHEY, SMNVEV (reference sequence). V dropped 6 bases and J dropped 9 bases, with 18 bases sitting between them. The CDR3 DNA reads TGTGCCAGCAGCCCGCTTGAGTGGGAGAGTGAGCAGTTCTTC. Its translation: CASSPLEWESEQFF.

The gene calls are TRBV14 and TRBJ2-3; D is undetermined. Germline V lookup: CDR1 SGHDN, CDR2 FVKESK. Trimming shortened V by 2 bases and J by 2 bases, and 11 bases separated the two germline ends. The CDR3 has 15 amino acids. Here the CDR3 reads CASSQFSGYTDTQYF. CDR3 in DNA: TGTGCCAGCAGCCAATTCTCAGGTTACACAGATACGCAGTATTTT.

The chain has TRBV4-3 and TRBJ1-1; D is perhaps TRBD1 (5 bases). V was clipped by 0 bases and J by 6 bases, with 14 bases between them. There are 15 residues in the CDR3. Looked up from germline, CDR1 is LGHNA and CDR2 is YSLEER. CDR3: CASSQDSPGDAEAFF. CDR3 sequence (DNA): TGCGCCAGCAGCCAAGATTCCCCTGGGGACGCTGAAGCTTTCTTT.